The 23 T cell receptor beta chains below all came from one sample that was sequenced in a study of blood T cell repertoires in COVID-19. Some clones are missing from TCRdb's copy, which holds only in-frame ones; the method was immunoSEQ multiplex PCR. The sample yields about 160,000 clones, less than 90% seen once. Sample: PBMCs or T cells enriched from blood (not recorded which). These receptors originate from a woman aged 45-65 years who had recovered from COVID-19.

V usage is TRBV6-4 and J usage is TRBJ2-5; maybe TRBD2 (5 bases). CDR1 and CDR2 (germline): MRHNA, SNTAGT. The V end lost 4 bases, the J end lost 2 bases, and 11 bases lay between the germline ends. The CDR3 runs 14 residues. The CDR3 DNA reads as TGTGCCAGCAGTGTTCCTAGCCAACAAGAGACCCAGTACTTC. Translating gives CASSVPSQQETQYF.

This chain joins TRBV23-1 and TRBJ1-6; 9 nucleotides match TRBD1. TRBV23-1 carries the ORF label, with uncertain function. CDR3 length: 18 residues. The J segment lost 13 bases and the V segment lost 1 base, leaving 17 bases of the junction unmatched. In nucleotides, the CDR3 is TGCGCCAGCAGTCAATTGGCTCGGGACAGGGCTGCTTCGGGGCCCCTCCACTTT. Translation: CASSQLARDRAASGPLHF.

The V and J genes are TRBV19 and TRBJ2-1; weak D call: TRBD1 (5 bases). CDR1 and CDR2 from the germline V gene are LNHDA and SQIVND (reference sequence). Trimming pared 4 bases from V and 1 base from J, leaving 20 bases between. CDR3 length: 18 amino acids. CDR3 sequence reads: CASSTSGRATGSYNEQFF. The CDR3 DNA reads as TGTGCCAGTAGTACGTCCGGACGGGCCACAGGTTCCTACAATGAGCAGTTCTTC. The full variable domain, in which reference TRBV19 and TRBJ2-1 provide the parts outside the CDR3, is DGGITQSPKYLFRKEGQNVTLSCEQNLNHDAMYWYRQDPGQGLRLIYYSQIVNDFQKGDIAEGYSVSREKKESFPLTVTSAQKNPTAFYLCASSTSGRATGSYNEQFFGPGTRLTVL.

The CDR3: CASSPYQGARNQPQHF. CDR3 nucleotide sequence: TGTGCCAGCAGTCCTTACCAGGGGGCCCGCAATCAGCCCCAGCATTTT. The chain recombines TRBV27 with TRBJ1-5; TRBD1 agrees at 8 bases. J gave up 2 bases and V 5 bases, and 8 bases lay outside the gene matches. The germline V gene encodes CDR1 MNHEY and CDR2 SMNVEV (reference sequence). The CDR3 spans 16 residues.

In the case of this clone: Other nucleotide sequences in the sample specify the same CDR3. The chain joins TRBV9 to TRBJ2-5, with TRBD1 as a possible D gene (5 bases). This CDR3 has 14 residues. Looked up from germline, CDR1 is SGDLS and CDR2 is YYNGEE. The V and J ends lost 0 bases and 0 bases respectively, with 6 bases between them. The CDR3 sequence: CASSVGRDQETQYF. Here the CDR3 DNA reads TGTGCCAGCAGCGTAGGCAGGGACCAAGAGACCCAGTACTTC.

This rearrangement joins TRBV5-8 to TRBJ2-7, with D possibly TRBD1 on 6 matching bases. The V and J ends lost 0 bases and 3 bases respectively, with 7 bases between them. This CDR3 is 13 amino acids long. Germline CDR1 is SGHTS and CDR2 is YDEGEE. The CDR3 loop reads CASSLDRDYEQYV. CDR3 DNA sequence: TGTGCCAGCAGCTTGGACAGGGACTACGAGCAGTACGTC.

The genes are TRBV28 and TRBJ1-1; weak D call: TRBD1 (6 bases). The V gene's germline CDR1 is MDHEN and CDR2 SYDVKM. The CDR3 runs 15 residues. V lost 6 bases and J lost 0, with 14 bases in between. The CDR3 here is CASRLGQPMNTEAFF. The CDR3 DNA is TGTGCCAGCAGATTAGGACAGCCTATGAACACTGAAGCTTTCTTT.

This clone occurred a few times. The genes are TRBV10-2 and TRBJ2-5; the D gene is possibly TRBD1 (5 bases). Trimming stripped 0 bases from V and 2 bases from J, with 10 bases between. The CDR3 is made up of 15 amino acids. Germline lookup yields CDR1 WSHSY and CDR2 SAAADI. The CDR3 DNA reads TGCGCCAGCAGTGAGTCCTCTGGGGCGCAAGAGACCCAGTACTTC. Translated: CASSESSGAQETQYF.

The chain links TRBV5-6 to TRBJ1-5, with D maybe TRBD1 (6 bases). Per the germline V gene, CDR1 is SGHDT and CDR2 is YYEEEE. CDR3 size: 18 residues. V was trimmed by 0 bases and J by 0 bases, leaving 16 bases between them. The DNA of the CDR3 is TGTGCCAGCAGCTTGGTTTTTGGGGGCGGACATAGCAATCAGCCCCAGCATTTT. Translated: CASSLVFGGGHSNQPQHF.

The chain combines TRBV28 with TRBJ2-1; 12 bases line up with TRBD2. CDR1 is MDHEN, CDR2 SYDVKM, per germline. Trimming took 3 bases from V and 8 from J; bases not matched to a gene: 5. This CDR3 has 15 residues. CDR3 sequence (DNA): TGTGCCAGCAGTTTGTGGACTAGCGGGAAGGATGAGCAGTTCTTC. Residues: CASSLWTSGKDEQFF.

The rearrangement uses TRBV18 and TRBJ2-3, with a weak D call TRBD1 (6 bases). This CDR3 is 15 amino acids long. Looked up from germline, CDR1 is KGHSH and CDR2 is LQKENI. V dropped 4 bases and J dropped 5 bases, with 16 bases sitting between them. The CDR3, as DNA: TGTGCCAGCTCACGGGGGCCCGGGGTAGGAGATACGCAGTATTTT. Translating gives CASSRGPGVGDTQYF.

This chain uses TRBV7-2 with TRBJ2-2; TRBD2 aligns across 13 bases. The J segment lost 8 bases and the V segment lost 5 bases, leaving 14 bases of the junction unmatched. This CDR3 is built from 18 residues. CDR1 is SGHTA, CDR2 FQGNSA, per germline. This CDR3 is CASSPPGLAGARGGELFF. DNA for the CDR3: TGTGCCAGCAGCCCACCTGGACTAGCGGGGGCCAGGGGGGGGGAGCTGTTTTTT.

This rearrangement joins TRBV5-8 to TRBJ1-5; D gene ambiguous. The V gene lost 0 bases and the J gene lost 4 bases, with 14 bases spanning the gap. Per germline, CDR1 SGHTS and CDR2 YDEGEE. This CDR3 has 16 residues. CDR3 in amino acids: CASSLAFSSWNQPQHF. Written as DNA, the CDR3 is TGTGCCAGCAGCTTGGCCTTCAGTTCCTGGAATCAGCCCCAGCATTTT.

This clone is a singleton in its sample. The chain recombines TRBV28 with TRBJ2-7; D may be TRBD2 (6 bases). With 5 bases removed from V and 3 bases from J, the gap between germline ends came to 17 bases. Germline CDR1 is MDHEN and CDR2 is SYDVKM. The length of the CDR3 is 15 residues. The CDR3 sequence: CASSAPGTPDYEQYV. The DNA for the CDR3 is TGTGCCAGCAGTGCCCCCGGGACTCCTGACTACGAGCAGTACGTC.

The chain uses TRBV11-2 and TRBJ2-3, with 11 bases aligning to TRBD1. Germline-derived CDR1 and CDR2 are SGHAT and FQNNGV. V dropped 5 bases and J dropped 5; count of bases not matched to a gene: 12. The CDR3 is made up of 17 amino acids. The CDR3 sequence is CASSPRGDRGRGDTQYF. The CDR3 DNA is TGTGCCAGCAGCCCACGGGGGGACAGGGGGAGAGGAGATACGCAGTATTTT.

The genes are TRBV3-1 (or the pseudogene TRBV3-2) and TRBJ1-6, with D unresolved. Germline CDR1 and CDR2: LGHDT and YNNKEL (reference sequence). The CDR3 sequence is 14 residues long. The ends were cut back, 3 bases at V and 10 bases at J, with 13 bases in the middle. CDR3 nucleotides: TGTGCCAGCAGCCACCCAGGTAAAATCTCACCCCTCCACTTT. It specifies CASSHPGKISPLHF.

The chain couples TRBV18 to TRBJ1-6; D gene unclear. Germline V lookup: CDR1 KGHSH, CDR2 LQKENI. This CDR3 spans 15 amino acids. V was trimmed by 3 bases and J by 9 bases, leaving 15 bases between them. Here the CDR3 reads CASSPPGLLASPLHF. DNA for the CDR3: TGTGCCAGCTCACCGCCGGGCCTCCTAGCTTCACCCCTCCACTTT. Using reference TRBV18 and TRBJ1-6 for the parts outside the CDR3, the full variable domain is NAGVMQNPRHLVRRRGQEARLRCSPMKGHSHVYWYRQLPEEGLKFMVYLQKENIIDESGMPKERFSAEFPKEGPSILRIQQVVRGDSAAYFCASSPPGLLASPLHFGNGTRLTVT.

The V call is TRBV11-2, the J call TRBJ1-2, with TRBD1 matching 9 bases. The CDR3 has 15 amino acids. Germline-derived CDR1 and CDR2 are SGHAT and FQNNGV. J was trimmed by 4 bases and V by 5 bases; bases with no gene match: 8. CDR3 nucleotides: TGTGCCAGCAGCCCGGGGGACAGGGATATCTATGGCTACACCTTC. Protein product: CASSPGDRDIYGYTF.

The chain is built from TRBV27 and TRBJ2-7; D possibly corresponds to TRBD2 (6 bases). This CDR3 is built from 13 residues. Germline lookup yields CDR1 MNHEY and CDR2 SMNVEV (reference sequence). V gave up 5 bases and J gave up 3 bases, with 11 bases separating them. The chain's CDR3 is CASSVFGGYEQYV. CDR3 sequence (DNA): TGTGCCAGCAGTGTATTCGGGGGCTACGAGCAGTACGTC.

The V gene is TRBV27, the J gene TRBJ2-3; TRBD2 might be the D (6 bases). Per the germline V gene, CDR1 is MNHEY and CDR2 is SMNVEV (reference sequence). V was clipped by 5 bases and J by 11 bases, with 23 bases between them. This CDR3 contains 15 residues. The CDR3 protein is CASSPAPGLSQRQYF. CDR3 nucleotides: TGTGCCAGCAGTCCTGCACCCGGACTAAGTCAGAGGCAGTATTTT.

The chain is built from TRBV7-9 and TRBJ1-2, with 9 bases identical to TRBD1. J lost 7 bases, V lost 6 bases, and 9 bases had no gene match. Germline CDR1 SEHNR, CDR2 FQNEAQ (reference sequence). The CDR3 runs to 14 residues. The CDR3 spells CASRPGTGFSGYTF. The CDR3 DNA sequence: TGTGCCAGCAGACCCGGGACAGGGTTCTCTGGCTACACCTTC.

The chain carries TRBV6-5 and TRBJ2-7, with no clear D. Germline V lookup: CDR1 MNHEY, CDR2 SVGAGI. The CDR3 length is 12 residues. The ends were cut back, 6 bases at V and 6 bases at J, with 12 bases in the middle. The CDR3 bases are TGTGCCAGCAGCGCCACTACTGGCGAGCAGTACGTC. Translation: CASSATTGEQYV.

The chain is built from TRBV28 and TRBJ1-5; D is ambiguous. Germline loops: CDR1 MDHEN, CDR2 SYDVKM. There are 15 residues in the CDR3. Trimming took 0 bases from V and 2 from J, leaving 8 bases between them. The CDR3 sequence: CASSLWGAGNQPQHF. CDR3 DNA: TGTGCCAGCAGTTTATGGGGAGCCGGCAATCAGCCCCAGCATTTT.